The T cell receptor beta chain described here comes from a study of blood T cell repertoires in COVID-19. The CDR3 is made up of 14 amino acids. Per the germline V gene, CDR1 is SGHDT and CDR2 is YYEEEE. V lost 4 bases to trimming and J lost 5 bases, with 10 bases between them. In the original analysis: Estimation of nucleated cell counts was performed using reference gene primer amplification. Measured with immunoSEQ multiplex PCR; TCRdb has only the in-frame clones, and not every one. V and J calls and clone size come straight from that table; D and trimming were deduced from the DNA. The sample lists more than 200,000 clones, approximately 89% occurring once. Participant ages covered about 18 to 95 years across 24 US areas. Someone with COVID-19 had been met by exposed participants within 2 weeks before study entry.

The source material was PBMCs or T cells enriched from blood (not recorded which). This clonotype was obtained from a woman in her twenties or thirties who had been exposed to COVID-19. This rearrangement joins TRBV5-6 to TRBJ1-6, with D possibly being TRBD1 (5 bases). CDR3 loop: CASSAGVNNSPLHF. CDR3 DNA: TGTGCCAGCAGCGCGGGGGTTAATAATTCACCCCTCCACTTT.